Included here is one T cell receptor (beta chain) sequence, with context. The data stem from a study of blood T cell repertoires in COVID-19. Study background: Acute-phase and convalescent COVID-19 samples originated in the United States, Italy and Spain. In each case, the material was cDNA or gDNA derived from T cells, B-cell-depleted T cells, or PBMCs.

The germline V gene has CDR1 SGDLS and CDR2 YYNGEE. The V end was cut by 0 bases, the J end by 7 bases, with 11 bases between. This CDR3 comprises 15 residues. The authors' processing: Nucleated cell number was recorded as an estimate derived from reference gene primer amplification. Profiling relied on immunoSEQ multiplex PCR, and the TCRdb table lists in-frame clones only, not all of them. D and trimming come from the DNA, and the V and J calls and clone size come from that table. There are 150,000 to 200,000 clones in the sample; about nine tenths occur only once, and approximately 3.5% lies in the top ten.

The sequence was obtained from a man in his 70s with acute or convalescent COVID-19. V and J are TRBV9 and TRBJ1-6; no clear D gene. Sequenced input: peripheral blood. CDR3: CASSVDPSANSPLHF. The CDR3 DNA is TGTGCCAGCAGCGTAGATCCCAGCGCCAATTCACCCCTCCACTTT.